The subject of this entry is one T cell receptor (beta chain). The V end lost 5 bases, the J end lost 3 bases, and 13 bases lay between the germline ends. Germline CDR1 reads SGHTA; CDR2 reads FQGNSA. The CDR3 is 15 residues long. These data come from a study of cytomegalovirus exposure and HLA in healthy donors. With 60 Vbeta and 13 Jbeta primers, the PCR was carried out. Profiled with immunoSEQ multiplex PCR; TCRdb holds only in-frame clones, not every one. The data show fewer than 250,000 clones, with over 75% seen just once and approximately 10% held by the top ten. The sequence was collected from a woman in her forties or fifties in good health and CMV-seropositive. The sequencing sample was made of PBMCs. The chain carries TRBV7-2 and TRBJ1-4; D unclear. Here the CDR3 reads CASSPSGLANEKLFF. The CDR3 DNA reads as TGTGCCAGCAGCCCGTCGGGTCTCGCTAATGAAAAACTGTTTTTT. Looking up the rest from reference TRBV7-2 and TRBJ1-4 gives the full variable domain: GAGVSQSPSNKVTEKGKDVELRCDPISGHTALYWYRQSLGQGLEFLIYFQGNSAPDKSGLPSDRFSAERTGGSVSTLTIQRTQQEDSAVYLCASSPSGLANEKLFFGSGTQLSVL.